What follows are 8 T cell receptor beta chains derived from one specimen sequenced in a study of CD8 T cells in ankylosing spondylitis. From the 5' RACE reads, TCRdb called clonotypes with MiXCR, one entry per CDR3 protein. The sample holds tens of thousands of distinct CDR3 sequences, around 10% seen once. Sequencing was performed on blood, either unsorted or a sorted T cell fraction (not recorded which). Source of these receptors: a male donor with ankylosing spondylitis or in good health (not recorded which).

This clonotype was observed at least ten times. For the CDR3, the DNA is TGCGCCAGCAGCTTGGAGGAATTGAGCTCCTACAATGAGCAGTTCTTC. It is translated as CASSLEELSSYNEQFF. J is TRBJ2-1 and V is TRBV5-1; the D is unclear. With 0 bases removed from V and 0 bases from J, the gap between germline ends came to 10 bases. This CDR3 has 16 residues. Germline V gene data show CDR1 as SGHRS and CDR2 as YFSETQ.

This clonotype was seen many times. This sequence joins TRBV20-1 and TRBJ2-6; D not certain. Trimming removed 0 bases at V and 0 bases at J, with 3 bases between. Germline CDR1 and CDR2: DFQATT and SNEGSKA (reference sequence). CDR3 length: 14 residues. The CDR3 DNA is TGCAGTGCTAGAGAGGTCTCTGGGGCCAACGTCCTGACTTTC. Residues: CSAREVSGANVLTF.

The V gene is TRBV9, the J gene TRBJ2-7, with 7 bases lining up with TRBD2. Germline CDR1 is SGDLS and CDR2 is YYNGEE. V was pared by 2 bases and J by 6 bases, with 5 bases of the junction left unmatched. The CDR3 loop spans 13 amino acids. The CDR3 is CASSVDGGGEQYF. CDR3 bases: TGTGCCAGCAGCGTGGACGGCGGGGGCGAGCAGTACTTC.

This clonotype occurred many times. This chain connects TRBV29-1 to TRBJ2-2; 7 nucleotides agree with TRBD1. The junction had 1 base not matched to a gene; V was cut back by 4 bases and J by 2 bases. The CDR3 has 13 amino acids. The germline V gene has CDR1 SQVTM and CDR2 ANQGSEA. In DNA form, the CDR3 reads TGCAGCGTTGGAGGGGGCAACACCGGGGAGCTGTTTTTT. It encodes CSVGGGNTGELFF.

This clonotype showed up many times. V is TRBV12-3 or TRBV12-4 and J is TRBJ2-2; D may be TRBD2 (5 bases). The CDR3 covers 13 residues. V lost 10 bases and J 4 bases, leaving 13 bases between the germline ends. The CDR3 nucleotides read TGTGCCACCTCACGGGGTAGCACCGGGGAGCTGTTTTTT. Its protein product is CATSRGSTGELFF.

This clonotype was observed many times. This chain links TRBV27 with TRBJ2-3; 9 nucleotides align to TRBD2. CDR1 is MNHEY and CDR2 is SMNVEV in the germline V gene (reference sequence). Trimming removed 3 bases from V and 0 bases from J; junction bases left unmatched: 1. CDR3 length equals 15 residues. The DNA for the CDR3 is TGTGCCAGCAGTTTTCTAGCGGGAAGCACAGATACGCAGTATTTT. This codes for CASSFLAGSTDTQYF.

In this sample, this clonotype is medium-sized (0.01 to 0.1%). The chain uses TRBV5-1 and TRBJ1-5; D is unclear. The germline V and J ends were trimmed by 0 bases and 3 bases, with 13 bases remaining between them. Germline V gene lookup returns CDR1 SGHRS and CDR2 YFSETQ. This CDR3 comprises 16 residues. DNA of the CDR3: TGCGCCAGCAGCTTGGATCCGGACCGATACAATCAGCCCCAGCATTTT. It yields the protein CASSLDPDRYNQPQHF.

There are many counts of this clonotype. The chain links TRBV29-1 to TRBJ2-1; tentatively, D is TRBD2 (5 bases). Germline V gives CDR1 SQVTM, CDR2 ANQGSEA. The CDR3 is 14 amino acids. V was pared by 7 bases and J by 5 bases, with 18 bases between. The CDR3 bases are TGCAGCGCTGGTGGGAGTGGGAACGACAATGAGCAGTTCTTC. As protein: CSAGGSGNDNEQFF.